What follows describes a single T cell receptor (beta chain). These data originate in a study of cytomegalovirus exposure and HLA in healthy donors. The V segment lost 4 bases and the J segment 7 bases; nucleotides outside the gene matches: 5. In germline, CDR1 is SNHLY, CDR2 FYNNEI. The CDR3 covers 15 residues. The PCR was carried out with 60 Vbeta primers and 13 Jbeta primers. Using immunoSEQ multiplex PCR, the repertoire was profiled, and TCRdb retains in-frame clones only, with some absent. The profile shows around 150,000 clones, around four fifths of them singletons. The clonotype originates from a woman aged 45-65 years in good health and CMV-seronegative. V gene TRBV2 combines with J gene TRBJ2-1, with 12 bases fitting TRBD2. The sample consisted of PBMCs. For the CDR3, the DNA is TGTGCCAGCAGTGCTAGCGGGGGGGCTAGAAATGAGCAGTTCTTC. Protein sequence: CASSASGGARNEQFF. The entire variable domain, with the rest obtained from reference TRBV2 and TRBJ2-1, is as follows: EPEVTQTPSHQVTQMGQEVILRCVPISNHLYFYWYRQILGQKVEFLVSFYNNEISEKSEIFDDQFSVERPDGSNFTLKIRSTKLEDSAMYFCASSASGGARNEQFFGPGTRLTVL.